Below are 14 T cell receptor beta chains sequenced from a single sample in a study of shared clonotypes between healthy human individuals. Some clones are missing from TCRdb's copy, which holds only in-frame ones; the method was immunoSEQ multiplex PCR. Counted here are about 1,900,000 clones, less than 95% occurring once; the ten biggest clones make up around 1.2%. The naive CD8 subset, CD45RO-negative cells positively selected for CCR7, excluded terminally differentiated effector memory CD45RA+ cells. Sequenced: naive CD8+ T cells sorted from blood. All receptors derive from a man aged 18 to 30 in good health.

The chain employs TRBV19 and TRBJ1-2, with D unresolved. Trimming pared 2 bases from V and 3 bases from J, leaving 10 bases between. The germline V gene has CDR1 LNHDA and CDR2 SQIVND (reference sequence). The CDR3 runs 14 residues. The CDR3 DNA reads TGTGCCAGTAGTATAATTGGAGTAGACTATGGCTACACCTTC. The encoded protein is CASSIIGVDYGYTF.

The V gene is TRBV5-1, the J gene TRBJ2-3; the D call may be TRBD1 or TRBD2 (5 bases each). In germline, CDR1 is SGHRS, CDR2 YFSETQ. V gave up 0 bases and J gave up 6 bases, with 17 bases separating them. This CDR3 has 16 residues. CDR3 loop: CASSLAGQGPWDTQYF. The CDR3 bases are TGCGCCAGCAGCTTGGCGGGGCAGGGTCCTTGGGATACGCAGTATTTT.

Turning to this clone: The sample holds other DNA sequences that translate to the same CDR3. The rearrangement joins TRBV7-9 to TRBJ2-1, with no clear D. CDR1 SEHNR and CDR2 FQNEAQ come from the germline V gene (reference sequence). CDR3 size: 14 residues. The V end lost 1 base, the J end lost 2 bases, and 6 bases lay between the germline ends. For the CDR3, the DNA is TGTGCCAGCAGCTTAGGCTCCCCCTACAATGAGCAGTTCTTC. Translating gives CASSLGSPYNEQFF. Full variable domain (missing parts from reference TRBV7-9 and TRBJ2-1): DTGVSQNPRHKITKRGQNVTFRCDPISEHNRLYWYRQTLGQGPEFLTYFQNEAQLEKSRLLSDRFSAERPKGSFSTLEIQRTEQGDSAMYLCASSLGSPYNEQFFGPGTRLTVL.

About this clone: The sample contains more than one DNA sequence encoding this CDR3. The rearrangement joins TRBV7-9 to TRBJ2-7; a possible D gene is TRBD2 (5 bases). This CDR3 has 13 residues. The V end lost 4 bases, the J end lost 1 base, and 8 bases lay between the germline ends. Per germline, CDR1 SEHNR and CDR2 FQNEAQ (reference sequence). CDR3 sequence reads: CASSSRDSYEQYF. DNA for the CDR3: TGTGCCAGCAGCTCCCGGGATTCCTACGAGCAGTACTTC. Based on the CDR3 plus reference TRBV7-9 and TRBJ2-7, the full variable domain is DTGVSQNPRHKITKRGQNVTFRCDPISEHNRLYWYRQTLGQGPEFLTYFQNEAQLEKSRLLSDRFSAERPKGSFSTLEIQRTEQGDSAMYLCASSSRDSYEQYFGPGTRLTVT.

V is TRBV27 and J is TRBJ1-2; D call uncertain. Trimming shortened V by 6 bases and J by 1 base, and 15 bases separated the two germline ends. Germline V gives CDR1 MNHEY, CDR2 SMNVEV (reference sequence). The CDR3 is 15 amino acids. This chain's CDR3 is CASSPIGSGNYGYTF. DNA of the CDR3: TGTGCCAGCAGCCCCATAGGGTCTGGTAACTATGGCTACACCTTC.

The chain has TRBV11-2 and TRBJ2-7, with D perhaps TRBD2 (7 bases). The V and J ends lost 6 bases and 8 bases respectively, with 23 bases between them. The CDR3 loop spans 15 amino acids. The germline gives CDR1 SGHAT, CDR2 FQNNGV. The CDR3 DNA is TGTGCCAGCAGTTTATACATATCGGGGGGCGATCAGCAGTACTTC. This encodes CASSLYISGGDQQYF. Complete variable domain (other parts from reference TRBV11-2 and TRBJ2-7): EAGVAQSPRYKIIEKRQSVAFWCNPISGHATLYWYQQILGQGPKLLIQFQNNGVVDDSQLPKDRFSAERLKGVDSTLKIQPAKLEDSAVYLCASSLYISGGDQQYFGPGTRLTVT.

This clone was counted a single time. This chain connects TRBV5-1 to TRBJ2-3; D possibly corresponds to TRBD1 (6 bases). The CDR3 covers 15 residues. With 6 bases removed from V and 0 bases from J, the gap between germline ends came to 14 bases. Germline V lookup: CDR1 SGHRS, CDR2 YFSETQ. The CDR3 nucleotides are TGCGCCAGCAACCCAGGGGCCTTAAGCACAGATACGCAGTATTTT. Encoded protein: CASNPGALSTDTQYF. The whole variable domain, remainder taken from reference TRBV5-1 and TRBJ2-3, is KAGVTQTPRYLIKTRGQQVTLSCSPISGHRSVSWYQQTPGQGLQFLFEYFSETQRNKGNFPGRFSGRQFSNSRSEMNVSTLELGDSALYLCASNPGALSTDTQYFGPGTRLTVL.

This chain uses TRBV4-3 with TRBJ2-7, with 9 bases lining up with TRBD1. Per the germline V gene, CDR1 is LGHNA and CDR2 is YSLEER. This CDR3 has 16 amino acids. The V gene end was trimmed by 3 bases and the J gene end by 3 bases; junction bases not matched to a gene: 9. The CDR3 region is CASSHAPGQGLYEQYF. DNA of the CDR3: TGCGCCAGCAGCCACGCCCCGGGACAGGGACTCTACGAGCAGTACTTC.

The chain couples TRBV7-3 to TRBJ2-1, with D possibly being TRBD1 (6 bases). The ends were cut back, 5 bases at V and 5 bases at J, with 16 bases in the middle. Germline V gene sequence: CDR1 SGHTA, CDR2 FQGTGA. CDR3 size: 15 residues. In DNA, the CDR3 is TGTGCCAGCAGCCCCCCCGGGAAGGGGGACAATGAGCAGTTCTTC. Translated, it gives CASSPPGKGDNEQFF.

This chain uses TRBV6-5 with TRBJ1-1; no clear D gene. Trimming pared 0 bases from V and 4 bases from J, leaving 12 bases between. CDR1 is MNHEY, CDR2 SVGAGI, per germline. The CDR3 is made up of 15 amino acids. The CDR3 is CASSYSISSRTEAFF. DNA of the CDR3: TGTGCCAGCAGTTACTCGATCTCGTCCCGCACTGAAGCTTTCTTT.

The chain employs TRBV4-2 and TRBJ1-1; D unclear. There are 16 residues in the CDR3. CDR1 LGHNA and CDR2 YNFKEQ come from the germline V gene. The germline V and J ends were trimmed by 5 bases and 0 bases, with 16 bases remaining between them. CDR3 region: CASSSLTGGMNTEAFF. The CDR3 region has the DNA TGTGCCAGCAGCTCCTTAACGGGAGGGATGAACACTGAAGCTTTCTTT.

This clone has only one observation. V gene TRBV7-2 combines with J gene TRBJ2-1; D call uncertain. The CDR3 consists of 15 residues. V was trimmed by 1 base and J by 5 bases, leaving 12 bases between them. In germline, CDR1 is SGHTA, CDR2 FQGNSA. The CDR3 DNA is TGTGCCAGCAGCTTAGTAGGCCTGGGCGACAATGAGCAGTTCTTC. Translating gives CASSLVGLGDNEQFF.

A note on this clone: This specimen includes other DNA sequences encoding the same CDR3. The gene calls are TRBV19 and TRBJ2-3; D is undetermined. In germline, CDR1 is LNHDA, CDR2 SQIVND (reference sequence). The CDR3 consists of 12 residues. The ends were cut back, 5 bases at V and 0 bases at J, with 3 bases in the middle. In DNA, the CDR3 is TGTGCCAGTAGTCTAAGCACAGATACGCAGTATTTT. Protein product: CASSLSTDTQYF.

The CDR3 DNA reads as TGCGCCAGCAGCCAATACAGGGGTGGGCCCGAGCAGTACTTC. It codes for CASSQYRGGPEQYF. The gene calls are TRBV4-3 and TRBJ2-7; 7 bases are shared with TRBD1. In germline, CDR1 is LGHNA, CDR2 YSLEER. J gave up 6 bases and V 2 bases, and 7 bases lay outside the gene matches. This CDR3 spans 14 amino acids.